One sample yielded the 21 T cell receptor beta chains listed below, sequenced in a study of T cells in Graves' hyperthyroidism and ophthalmopathy. RNA transcripts yielded amplified TCR beta CDR3 regions. The TCR CDR3 was amplified in a first-round RT-PCR using the HTBI primer set. TCRdb re-analysed the multiplex PCR reads in MiXCR, keeping a single row per CDR3 protein. The repertoire holds 370,000 or so distinct CDR3 sequences, with more than 15% as singletons. Input material: blood. The receptors shown here come from a woman aged 18-35 years with Graves' hyperthyroidism that later progressed to Graves' ophthalmopathy.

In the case of this clonotype: At one of its ends the junction is not consistent with the germline gene, which may arise from a read error. This chain links TRBV4-1 with TRBJ2-1, with TRBD2 identical over 9 bases. This CDR3 region has 16 residues. Per the germline V gene, CDR1 is MGHRA and CDR2 is YSYEKL. CDR3 in DNA: TGCGCCAGCAGCCAAGGTCCCCTAGCGGGATACAATGAGCGGTTCTTC. Its protein is CASSQGPLAGYNERFF.

The genes are TRBV18 and TRBJ1-2, with 8 bases fitting TRBD1. From germline, CDR1 is KGHSH and CDR2 LQKENI. V lost 5 bases to trimming and J lost 6 bases; unmatched junction nucleotides: 8. CDR3 length equals 14 residues. The CDR3 loop is CASSAGQANHGYTF. Here the CDR3 DNA reads TGTGCCAGCTCAGCGGGACAGGCCAACCATGGCTACACCTTC.

A few counts support this clonotype. The genes are TRBV3-1 and TRBJ2-7; weak D call: TRBD1 (6 bases). CDR3 length equals 19 residues. With 8 bases removed from V and 7 bases from J, the gap between germline ends came to 36 bases. From germline, CDR1 is LGHDT and CDR2 YNNKEL (reference sequence). DNA of the CDR3: TGTGCCAGCTCACCCCTTACAATTTCTGGTACAGGGAAATCGTGTGAGCAGTACTTC. As protein: CASSPLTISGTGKSCEQYF.

This sequence joins TRBV29-1 and TRBJ2-7, with TRBD2 as a possible D gene (6 bases). This CDR3 comprises 15 residues. Trimming removed 0 bases at V and 1 base at J, with 13 bases between. Germline loops: CDR1 SQVTM, CDR2 ANQGSEA. CDR3 protein: CSVEEGGVGSYEQYF. The CDR3 DNA reads as TGCAGCGTTGAAGAAGGAGGGGTCGGGTCCTACGAGCAGTACTTC.

This clonotype was counted many times. The chain is built from TRBV28 and TRBJ2-3; TRBD2 matches at 11 bases. Germline CDR1 MDHEN, CDR2 SYDVKM. The V and J ends lost 5 bases and 1 base, in that order; junction bases with no gene match: 11. The CDR3 loop spans 18 amino acids. Here the CDR3 DNA reads TGTGCCAGCAGTCCCGCTTGGACTAGCGGGCTAGGCACAGATACGCAGTATTTT. Amino acid sequence: CASSPAWTSGLGTDTQYF.

A word on this clonotype: With a much larger clone just one base away, this may be a read error. This rearrangement joins TRBV2 to TRBJ2-3; 7 bases line up with TRBD2. The CDR3 has 14 amino acids. The germline V gene has CDR1 SNHLY and CDR2 FYNNEI. Written as DNA, the CDR3 is TGTGCCAGCAGACGGGACTACCCCACAGGTACGCAGTATTTT. The encoded protein is CASRRDYPTGTQYF.

This clonotype turned up a few times. The chain joins TRBV4-1 to TRBJ1-1, with 7 bases aligning to TRBD1. The CDR3 has 15 amino acids. Trimming at V came to 5 bases and at J to 5 bases, leaving 11 bases not matched to a gene. Germline assignment: CDR1 MGHRA and CDR2 YSYEKL. The CDR3 region is CASSSPGQRFTEAFF. CDR3 DNA: TGCGCCAGCAGCTCACCGGGACAGAGGTTTACTGAAGCTTTCTTT.

In its sample, this clonotype was seen many times. The chain joins TRBV5-1 to TRBJ2-7, with D uncertain. CDR3 length: 12 amino acids. CDR1 and CDR2 (germline): SGHRS, YFSETQ. Trimming took off 5 bases at V and 5 bases at J, with 11 bases between the two ends. The CDR3 sequence is CASRREIHEQYF. CDR3 in DNA: TGCGCCAGCAGAAGAGAGATACACGAGCAGTACTTC. Full variable domain (outside the CDR3, taken from reference TRBV5-1 and TRBJ2-7): KAGVTQTPRYLIKTRGQQVTLSCSPISGHRSVSWYQQTPGQGLQFLFEYFSETQRNKGNFPGRFSGRQFSNSRSEMNVSTLELGDSALYLCASRREIHEQYFGPGTRLTVT.

This clonotype was seen many times. The chain joins TRBV28 to TRBJ1-2; D is perhaps TRBD1 (5 bases). The germline V gene has CDR1 MDHEN and CDR2 SYDVKM. The V end lost 6 bases, the J end lost 5 bases, and 22 bases lay between the germline ends. The CDR3 runs to 16 residues. Here the CDR3 reads CASSRTPTEVGYGYTF. In DNA form, the CDR3 reads TGTGCCAGCAGCCGAACACCGACAGAGGTGGGGTATGGCTACACCTTC.

This clonotype was picked up many times. The V call is TRBV12-3 or TRBV12-4, the J call TRBJ1-1; D is uncertain. The CDR3 contains 14 residues. V was pared by 2 bases and J by 0 bases, with 7 bases between. The CDR3 DNA follows: TGTGCCAGCAGTTTATGGGGAGTGAACACTGAAGCTTTCTTT. Encoded protein: CASSLWGVNTEAFF.

The V call is TRBV5-1, the J call TRBJ2-2; D gene ambiguous. The CDR3 contains 13 residues. Trimming removed 1 base at V and 6 bases at J, with 7 bases between. Germline-derived CDR1 and CDR2 are SGHRS and YFSETQ. CDR3 loop: CASSLRESGELFF. CDR3 sequence (DNA): TGCGCCAGCAGCTTGCGCGAGTCCGGGGAGCTGTTTTTT.

On this clonotype: At one boundary the junction diverges from the germline segment, which might be a read error. This chain uses TRBV28 with TRBJ1-2; the D is unclear. The germline V gene has CDR1 MDHEN and CDR2 SYDVKM. The CDR3 runs 16 residues. The CDR3 protein is CAGSPLTLPMNYGYTF. The CDR3 DNA reads TGTGCCGGCAGCCCACTGACTCTTCCGATGAACTATGGCTACACCTTC.

This clonotype was seen ten or more times. The chain recombines TRBV12-5 with TRBJ2-1; 12 bases align to TRBD2. CDR1 and CDR2 (germline): LGHNT, FRNRAP. V dropped 4 bases and J dropped 1; count of bases not matched to a gene: 11. The CDR3 loop spans 19 amino acids. The CDR3 coding sequence is TGTGCTAGTGGTTCGCCAACTAGCGGGAGGCTATTTTCCTACAATGAGCAGTTCTTC. Translated, it gives CASGSPTSGRLFSYNEQFF.

The gene calls are TRBV7-9 and TRBJ1-1, with D hard to call. This CDR3 is built from 13 residues. V lost 1 base and J lost 10, with 13 bases in between. Germline V lookup: CDR1 SEHNR, CDR2 FQNEAQ (reference sequence). Written as DNA, the CDR3 is TGTGCCAGCAGCTTAGTTCCGCCGGTGGTAGCTTTCTTT. Residues: CASSLVPPVVAFF.

The V call is TRBV12-3 or TRBV12-4, the J call TRBJ2-1; 11 nucleotides line up with TRBD2. This CDR3 contains 13 residues. V shed 10 bases and J 5 bases; nucleotides not matched to a gene: 4. CDR3 nucleotides: TGTGCCAATAGCGGGAGGGCCGACAATGAGCAGTTCTTC. Translation gives CANSGRADNEQFF.

This clonotype appeared a few times. The chain couples TRBV18 to TRBJ2-2; D not resolved. Deletions cut 2 bases from V and 1 base from J, with 11 bases between. From germline, CDR1 is KGHSH and CDR2 LQKENI. CDR3 length: 16 amino acids. The CDR3 DNA reads as TGTGCCAGCTCACCAGGTTGGACGGGGAACACCGGGGAGCTGTTTTTT. This gives the protein CASSPGWTGNTGELFF.

This clonotype has a count of ten or more. The chain has TRBV9 and TRBJ1-2, with D possibly matching TRBD1 (6 bases). With 3 bases removed from V and 4 bases from J, the gap between germline ends came to 13 bases. This CDR3 is 14 amino acids long. Germline V gene lookup returns CDR1 SGDLS and CDR2 YYNGEE. The CDR3 DNA reads as TGTGCCAGCAGCGCCCAGGGGCTGACCTATGGCTACACCTTC. It encodes CASSAQGLTYGYTF.

The table lists this clonotype with a few counts. This chain links TRBV12-3 or TRBV12-4 with TRBJ2-1; D remains ambiguous. The CDR3 covers 14 residues. Trimming shortened V by 6 bases and J by 4 bases, and 13 bases separated the two germline ends. The CDR3 sequence is CASSLNPWYNEQFF. As DNA, the CDR3 is TGTGCCAGCAGCCTGAACCCCTGGTACAATGAGCAGTTCTTC.

The rearrangement links TRBV9 to TRBJ1-4; D is undetermined. Germline assignment: CDR1 SGDLS and CDR2 YYNGEE. CDR3 length equals 16 residues. V dropped 4 bases and J dropped 7 bases, with 20 bases sitting between them. This CDR3 reads CASSPSGGVFGEKLFF. Here the CDR3 DNA reads TGTGCCAGCAGCCCTTCCGGCGGGGTCTTCGGTGAAAAACTGTTTTTT.

The V gene is TRBV5-4, the J gene TRBJ2-5; 12 bases agree with TRBD2. V dropped 4 bases and J dropped 1; count of bases not matched to a gene: 11. Germline CDR1 reads SGHNT; CDR2 reads YYREEE (reference sequence). CDR3 length equals 18 residues. Written as DNA, the CDR3 is TGTGCCAGCAGCAGAGGACTAGCGGGGTCCCTCTCCCAAGAGACCCAGTACTTC. Translated, it gives CASSRGLAGSLSQETQYF.

At least ten counts were recorded for this clonotype. This chain uses TRBV6-1 with TRBJ2-7, with 10 bases that match TRBD1. With 2 bases clipped from V and 7 bases from J, the junction kept 8 bases outside the gene matches. The CDR3 is 15 amino acids. The germline V gene encodes CDR1 MNHNS and CDR2 SASEGT. The CDR3 coding sequence is TGTGCCAGCAGTGAACTCGGGACAGGGGTAGGAGAGCAGTACTTC. Its protein is CASSELGTGVGEQYF.